This T cell receptor (beta chain) was captured in a study of blood T cell repertoires in COVID-19. The method was immunoSEQ multiplex PCR; TCRdb's version includes in-frame clones alone and lacks a portion of them. The table shows 150,000 to 200,000 clones, with 90% occurring only once. The germline V gene encodes CDR1 KGHDR and CDR2 SFDVKD. This CDR3 comprises 15 residues. V lost 4 bases to trimming and J lost 5 bases; unmatched junction nucleotides: 5. The clonotype originates from a man over 45 with acute or convalescent COVID-19. V is TRBV24-1 and J is TRBJ2-7; 12 positions agree with TRBD1. Material for sequencing was peripheral blood. DNA for the CDR3: TGTGCCACCAGTGAGGCCGGGACAGGGGGCCACGAGCAGTACGTC. It codes for CATSEAGTGGHEQYV.